The clone carrying this T cell receptor (beta chain) came up many times. This specimen comes from a study of T cells in Graves' hyperthyroidism and ophthalmopathy. The CDR3 loop spans 14 amino acids. Trimming removed 2 bases from V and 5 bases from J; junction bases left unmatched: 2. Germline V gene lookup returns CDR1 LGHDT and CDR2 YNNKEL (reference sequence). The CDR3 regions of TCR beta were amplified from RNA transcripts. First-round RT-PCR of the TCR CDR3 relied on the HTBI primer set. MiXCR, run by TCRdb on the multiplex PCR reads, gives a single entry per CDR3 protein. This table holds about 560,000 distinct CDR3 sequences, about 14% found once.

The J gene is TRBJ2-1, the V gene TRBV3-1, with 8 bases identical to TRBD2. This receptor was taken from a woman in her thirties or forties with Graves' hyperthyroidism. Sequences were obtained from blood. The CDR3 protein is CASSQQLADNEQFF. CDR3 DNA: TGTGCCAGCAGCCAACAACTAGCGGACAATGAGCAGTTCTTC.